These 2 T cell receptor beta chains originate from one sample sequenced in a study of blood T cell repertoires in COVID-19 (dated by TCRdb to 2018 to 2020). Receptors were amplified or captured by the immunoSEQ multiplex PCR assay. TCRdb re-hosts the immuneACCESS table, in-frame sequences only. Its copies lack some clones; in the studies checked, an unresolved V gene accounts for under half of them, and the cause for the rest is not known. Recorded for this sample are tens of thousands of clones; more than 80% of them occurred a single time. The ten largest clonotypes hold around 0.34% of the sample. The sample comprised peripheral blood. The receptors were gathered from a man aged 50 to 60 with COVID-19, enrolled during active disease.

CDR3 protein: CASRIAGEGTGELFF. CDR3 nucleotide sequence: TGTGCCAGCAGGATAGCGGGAGAAGGGACCGGGGAGCTGTTTTTT. The chain has TRBV6-6 and TRBJ2-2; TRBD2 matches at 9 bases. Germline CDR1 is MNHNY and CDR2 is SVGAGI (reference sequence). The CDR3 extends over 15 amino acids. V dropped 6 bases and J dropped 5; count of bases not matched to a gene: 7.

The chain uses TRBV19 and TRBJ1-6; 10 bases align to TRBD1. Losses at the gene ends were 8 bases for V and 7 bases for J; bases not matched to a gene: 5. The length of the CDR3 is 14 residues. Germline assignment: CDR1 LNHDA and CDR2 SQIVND (reference sequence). CDR3 region: CASGPGQGNSPLHF. The CDR3 bases are TGTGCCAGTGGTCCGGGACAGGGGAATTCACCCCTCCACTTT.